This TCR beta chain was identified in a study of T cell responses to AZD1222 COVID-19 vaccine (dated by TCRdb to the early 2020s). At the level of the whole study: TCR sequencing was performed for about 250 trial participants, of whom roughly 200 were given two doses of AZD1222 and approximately 26 were given two doses of MenACWY control vaccine. Trial participants were enrolled by age into subgroups of 18-55, 56-69 and 70-plus years, and around 150, 29 and 61 TCR-sequenced participants, respectively, were included in these subgroups.

What the study reported, not specific to this receptor: Most participants were white British and females outnumbered males, and the authors suggested that clonal diversity may have been underestimated. Reportedly, close to half of the unique spike-specific TCRs recognized epitopes lying outside the regions that are mutated in the B.1.351 and B.1.1.7 variants. In the small 56-69-year group, the increase in depth fell short of significance, most likely because of low power. Vaccine-associated CD4 TCRs spanned the whole spike protein, with dominant responses in regions 160-218 and 743-854. Because no day 14 peak-response samples were available, repertoires were characterized only after the peak T cell response. Conclusions about previously exposed vaccinees are limited because only six or seven AZD1222 recipients were SARS-CoV-2 seropositive at baseline. Spike-specific TCR breadth and depth rose significantly after two AZD1222 doses compared with day 0 and with MenACWY recipients.

According to the germline V gene, CDR1 reads LGHNA and CDR2 reads YNFKEQ. Counted from cysteine to phenylalanine, this CDR3 has 15 amino acids. The CDR3 DNA has 45 bases and is translated from base 1. Trimming at the junction amounts to 2 bases on V and 2 bases on J, and the germline ends lie 11 bases apart. The sample's time point label is to be understood as: about 28 days (+/-7) after the second vaccine dose. AZD1222 recipients with second doses at about 4 weeks or about 12 weeks were pooled, because spike-specific TCR depth and breadth did not differ between schedules. Samples from vaccinated people were obtained from the UK trials COV001 and COV002, which included a single-blind randomized controlled phase 2/3 trial of AZD1222 (ChAdOx1 nCoV-19) in healthy adults. For TCRbeta chain sequencing, PBMC samples were collected from trial participants at day 0 and at day 28 after the second dose. The CDR3 regions of human TCRbeta chains were subjected to immunosequencing. Regarding the original processing steps: TCRs in the repertoires were matched against a reference library of SARS-CoV-2-specific TCRs that had been generated with the MIRA antigen-specificity platform. Breadth meant the fraction of unique TCRs that were SARS-CoV-2-associated, whereas depth meant the fraction of total T cells that were SARS-CoV-2-associated. Using the MIRA data, each spike-specific TCR was assigned both to the spike region to which the TCR was reactive and to a CD4 or CD8 class. Log10-transformed breadth and depth values were compared by one-way ANOVA with Sidak's multiple comparisons tests. Imported from immuneACCESS, the table was reduced by TCRdb to in-frame sequences with V and J called. These copies leave out some clones; in studies compared against another copy, an unresolved V gene accounts for under half, and the cause of the remainder is not known. That table supplies the V and J calls and clone size; D and trimming were determined from the DNA. This sample comprises 110,000 or so clones, 88% of them detected only once. The ten top clones hold roughly 3.8% of the sample.

About this clone itself: Its antigen is currently not known. Per-nucleotide qualities are absent, and no much larger clonotype sits a single base away.

Sequencing was performed on peripheral blood, taken 28 days after the second AZD1222 dose. The source is an adult who received the AZD1222 COVID-19 vaccine. The rearranged chain carries TRBV4-2 and TRBJ2-3; a weak D assignment points to TRBD2 (5 bases agree). This receptor has the CDR3 CASSQNSALTDTQYF. The DNA sequence is as follows: TGTGCCAGCAGCCAAAATAGCGCCCTCACAGATACGCAGTATTTT.